The clone carrying this T cell receptor (beta chain) was seen only once. What it recognizes is unknown. This clone may be a read error of a much larger clone one base away. Given the absence of the conserved phenylalanine or tryptophan at the CDR3 end, a read error is likely. Uncontrolled infection, other autoimmune disease, pregnancy or lactation excluded patients. The germline V gene has CDR1 WSHSY and CDR2 SAAADI. V gave up 3 bases and J gave up 5 bases; unmatched junction bases: 8. The CDR3 length is 15 residues. These data originate in a study of T cells in Graves' hyperthyroidism and ophthalmopathy. The study, taken as a whole, reports: Onset of ophthalmopathy came a median 6.5 months after the model predicted it.

Amplification targeted TCR beta CDR3 regions from RNA transcripts. HTBI primers were used for first-round RT-PCR of the TCR CDR3. TCRdb redid the calling of the multiplex PCR reads with MiXCR, one entry per CDR3 protein. The data contain some 800,000 distinct CDR3 sequences, more than 30% of them singletons. Sequenced: blood. The rearrangement joins TRBV10-2 to TRBJ2-5, with 8 nucleotides matching TRBD2. The clonotype originates from a man aged 18 to 30 with Graves' hyperthyroidism. The CDR3 loop is CASSERAGGRETQYL. The DNA of the CDR3 is TGCGCCAGCAGTGAAAGGGCGGGGGGCAGGGAGACCCAGTACCTC.